The clone carrying this TCR beta chain was recorded a few times. Germline lookup yields CDR1 SGHTA and CDR2 FQGNSA. The V end was cut by 5 bases, the J end by 9 bases, with 8 bases between. This CDR3 has 11 amino acids. The data originate from a study of beta chain features in type 1 diabetes. The isolated RNA, all of it, was reverse transcribed, so expressed TCRB transcripts were what got sequenced. The method was immunoSEQ multiplex PCR; TCRdb's version includes in-frame clones alone and lacks a portion of them. This sample has 200,000 to 250,000 clones, with 25% to 30% found just once. The sequence was collected from a young man in good health. V is TRBV7-2 and J is TRBJ2-1, with D unclear. Source material: central memory CD4+ T cells from blood. CDR3 sequence (DNA): TGTGCCAGCAGCCTTAGCCTTGAGCAGTTCTTC. Protein: CASSLSLEQFF.